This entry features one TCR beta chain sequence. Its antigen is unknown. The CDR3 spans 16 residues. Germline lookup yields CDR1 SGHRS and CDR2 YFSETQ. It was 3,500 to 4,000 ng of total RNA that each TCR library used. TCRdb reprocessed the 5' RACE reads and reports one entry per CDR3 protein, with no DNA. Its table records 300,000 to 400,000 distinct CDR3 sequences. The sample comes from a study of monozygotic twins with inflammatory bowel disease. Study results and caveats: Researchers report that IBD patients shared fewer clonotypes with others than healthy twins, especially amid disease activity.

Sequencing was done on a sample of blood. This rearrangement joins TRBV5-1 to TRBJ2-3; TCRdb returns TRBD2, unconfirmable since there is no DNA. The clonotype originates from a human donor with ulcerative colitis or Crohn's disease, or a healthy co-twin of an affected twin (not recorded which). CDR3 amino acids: CASSSSTSRGTDTQYF.